This T cell receptor beta chain was captured by sequencing in a study of T cell responses to AZD1222 COVID-19 vaccine. The study, taken as a whole, reports: Among AZD1222 vaccinees, only 6 or 7 were seropositive at baseline. Repertoire sampling was restricted to post-peak T cell response timepoints. Spike regions recognized by vaccine-associated CD4 TCRs spanned the protein, led by 160-218 and 743-854.

V was clipped by 0 bases and J by 7 bases; unmatched bases: 8. The CDR3 is made up of 16 amino acids. Germline CDR1 is LNHDA and CDR2 is SQIVND (reference sequence). The table came from immunoSEQ multiplex PCR; TCRdb's copy has only in-frame clones and leaves some out. Of approximately 80,000 clones in the sample, approximately 85% were seen once. Researchers grouped second doses given at about 4 or about 12 weeks into one pool. Notes on this clone: Its antigen is as yet unknown.

This specimen was peripheral blood, taken 28 days after the second AZD1222 dose. The receptor was derived from an adult who received the AZD1222 COVID-19 vaccine. The genes are TRBV19 and TRBJ2-1, with TRBD2 matching over 8 bases. CDR3 nucleotide sequence: TGTGCCAGTAGTATAGATGCACGGGGGGGCTTAAATGAGCAGTTCTTC. Protein product: CASSIDARGGLNEQFF. Supplemented by reference TRBV19 and TRBJ2-1, the full variable domain reads DGGITQSPKYLFRKEGQNVTLSCEQNLNHDAMYWYRQDPGQGLRLIYYSQIVNDFQKGDIAEGYSVSREKKESFPLTVTSAQKNPTAFYLCASSIDARGGLNEQFFGPGTRLTVL.